These T cell receptor beta chains were read from a single sample in a study of blood T cell repertoires in COVID-19. This table comes from immunoSEQ multiplex PCR, and its TCRdb copy is limited to in-frame clones, with some not included. Among nearly 250,000 clones listed, around four fifths were seen once. The sequencing input was peripheral blood. The receptor set was obtained from an elderly woman with acute or convalescent COVID-19. CDR3s include the opening cysteine and the closing phenylalanine or tryptophan. A D gene is named only where the DNA matches it firmly. Clone size is given for some rows only: seen once, a few or many times, or a class if the clone is expanded.

j_gene | d_gene | abundance | v_gene | CDR3nt | CDR3aa
TRBJ1-2 | NA | NA | TRBV3-1/TRBV3-2 | TGTGCCAGCAGCCCACACAACAGGAATCTCTATGGCTACACCTTC | CASSPHNRNLYGYTF
TRBJ1-3 | NA | NA | TRBV9 | TGTGCCAGCAGCGCTGGCGGAGGAAGCTCTGGAAACACCATATATTTT | CASSAGGGSSGNTIYF
TRBJ2-4 | NA | NA | TRBV4-1 | TGCGCCAGCAGCCAAGATTCTTCCAGGGACATTCAGTACTTC | CASSQDSSRDIQYF
TRBJ1-2 | NA | NA | TRBV28 | TGTGCCAGCAGTTTAACAGAAAACTATGGCTACACCTTC | CASSLTENYGYTF
TRBJ1-5 | TRBD1 | NA | TRBV24-1 | TGTGCCACCTCAAGACAGGGGTCACATCAGCCCCAGCATTTT | CATSRQGSHQPQHF
TRBJ2-7 | TRBD2 | once | TRBV7-2 | TGTGCCAGCAGCTTAATGGGTAGCGGGGGGGCCAACGAGCAGTACTTC | CASSLMGSGGANEQYF
TRBJ2-1 | TRBD2 | few | TRBV7-3 | TGTGCCAGCAGCTCGACTAGCGGGGGCCTGGCTGAGCAGTTCTTC | CASSSTSGGLAEQFF
TRBJ2-7 | TRBD2 | NA | TRBV3-1/TRBV3-2 | TGTGCCAGCAGCCAATTCCTAGCGGGAGTAGGGGAGCAGTACTTC | CASSQFLAGVGEQYF
TRBJ1-4 | TRBD1 | once | TRBV7-6 | TGTGCCAGCAGCTTAGGGGACAGTCGTGAAGGAAAACTGTTTTTT | CASSLGDSREGKLFF
TRBJ1-3 | TRBD1 | NA | TRBV3-1/TRBV3-2 | TGTGCCAGCAGCCAGGACAGGGCAACTGGAAACACCATATATTTT | CASSQDRATGNTIYF
TRBJ2-1 | NA | NA | TRBV27 | TGTGCCAGCAGTCCACCCGGACTACATTCTTACAATGAGCAGTTCTTC | CASSPPGLHSYNEQFF
TRBJ1-4 | TRBD1 | few | TRBV10-3 | TGTGCCATCGGGGACAGGGTAATAGAAAAACTGTTTTTT | CAIGDRVIEKLFF
TRBJ2-7 | TRBD2 | NA | TRBV5-1 | TGCGCCAGCAGCTTGACTAGCGGTGCCTACGAGCAGTACTTC | CASSLTSGAYEQYF
TRBJ2-1 | TRBD2 | few | TRBV29-1 | TGCAGCGTTGAAAGCGGGGCGTACAATGAGCAGTTCTTC | CSVESGAYNEQFF